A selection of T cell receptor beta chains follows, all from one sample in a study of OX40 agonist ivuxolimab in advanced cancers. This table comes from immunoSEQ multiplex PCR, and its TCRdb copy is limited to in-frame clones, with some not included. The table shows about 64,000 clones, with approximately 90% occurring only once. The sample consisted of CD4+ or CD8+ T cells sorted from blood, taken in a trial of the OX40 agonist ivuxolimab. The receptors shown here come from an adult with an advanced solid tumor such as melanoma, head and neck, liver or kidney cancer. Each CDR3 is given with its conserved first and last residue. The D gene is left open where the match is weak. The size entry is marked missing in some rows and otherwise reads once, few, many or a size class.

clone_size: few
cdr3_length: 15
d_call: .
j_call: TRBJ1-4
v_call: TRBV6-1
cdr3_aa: CASRGMSATNEKLFF
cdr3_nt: TGTGCCAGCAGGGGAATGTCAGCAACTAATGAAAAACTGTTTTTT

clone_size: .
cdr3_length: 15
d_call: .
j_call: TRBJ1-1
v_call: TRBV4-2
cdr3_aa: CASSQVAGANTEAFF
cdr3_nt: TGTGCCAGCAGCCAAGTCGCCGGGGCGAACACTGAAGCTTTCTTT

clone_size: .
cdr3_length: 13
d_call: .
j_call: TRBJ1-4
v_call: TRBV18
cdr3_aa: CASSPGMDEKLFF
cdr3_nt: TGTGCCAGCTCACCAGGGATGGATGAAAAACTGTTTTTT

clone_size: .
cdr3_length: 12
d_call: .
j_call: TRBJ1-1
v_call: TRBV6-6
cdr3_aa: CASSYGEIEAFF
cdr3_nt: TGTGCCAGCAGTTACGGAGAGATTGAAGCTTTCTTT

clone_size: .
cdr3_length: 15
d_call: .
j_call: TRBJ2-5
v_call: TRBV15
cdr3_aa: CATSAQPGGAETQYF
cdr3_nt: TGTGCCACCAGCGCTCAACCCGGGGGCGCGGAGACCCAGTACTTC

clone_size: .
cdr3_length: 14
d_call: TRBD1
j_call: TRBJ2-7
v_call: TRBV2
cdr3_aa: CASTGTGGVYEQYF
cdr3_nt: TGTGCCAGCACCGGGACAGGGGGCGTCTACGAGCAGTACTTC

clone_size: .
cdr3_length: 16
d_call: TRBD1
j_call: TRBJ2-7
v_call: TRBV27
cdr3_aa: CASSTRTGVLFSEQYF
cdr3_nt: TGTGCCAGCAGTACTAGAACAGGGGTTTTGTTTAGCGAGCAGTACTTC

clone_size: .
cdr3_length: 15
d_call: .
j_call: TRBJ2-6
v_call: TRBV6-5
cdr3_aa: CASSRGHSGANVLTF
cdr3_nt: TGTGCCAGCAGTAGAGGGCACTCTGGGGCCAACGTCCTGACTTTC

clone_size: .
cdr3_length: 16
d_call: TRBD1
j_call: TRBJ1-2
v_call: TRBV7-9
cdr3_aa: CASSLVGDRDGYGYTF
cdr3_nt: TGTGCCAGCAGCTTAGTGGGGGACAGGGACGGCTATGGCTACACCTTC

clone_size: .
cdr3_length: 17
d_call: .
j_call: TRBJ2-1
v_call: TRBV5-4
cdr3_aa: CASSLSRKGGSYNEQFF
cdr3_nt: TGTGCCAGCAGTCTCTCACGGAAGGGGGGGTCCTACAATGAGCAGTTCTTC

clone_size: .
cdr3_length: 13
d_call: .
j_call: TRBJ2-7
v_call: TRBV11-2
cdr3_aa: CASSSWTPREQYF
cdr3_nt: TGTGCCAGCAGCTCTTGGACGCCCCGCGAGCAGTACTTC

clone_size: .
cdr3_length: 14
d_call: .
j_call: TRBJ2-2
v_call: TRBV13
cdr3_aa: CASSNRQLTGELFF
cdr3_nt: TGTGCCAGCAGCAACCGACAGTTAACCGGGGAGCTGTTTTTT

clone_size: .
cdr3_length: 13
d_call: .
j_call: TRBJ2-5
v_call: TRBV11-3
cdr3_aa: CASSLRDQETQYF
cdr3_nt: TGTGCCAGCAGCCTGAGGGACCAAGAGACCCAGTACTTC

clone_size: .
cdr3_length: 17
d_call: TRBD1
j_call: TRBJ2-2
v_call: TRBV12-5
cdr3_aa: CASGLVLGDRHTGELFF
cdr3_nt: TGTGCTAGTGGTTTGGTACTTGGGGACAGACACACCGGGGAGCTGTTTTTT

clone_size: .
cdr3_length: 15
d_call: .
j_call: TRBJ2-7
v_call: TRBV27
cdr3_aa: CASSVSNTGLGEQYF
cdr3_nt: TGTGCCAGCTCCGTTTCCAACACGGGACTGGGCGAGCAGTACTTC

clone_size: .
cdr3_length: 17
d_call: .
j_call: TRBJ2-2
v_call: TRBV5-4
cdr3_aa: CASSLGPYRADTGELFF
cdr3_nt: TGTGCCAGCAGCTTGGGTCCCTATAGAGCGGACACCGGGGAGCTGTTTTTT

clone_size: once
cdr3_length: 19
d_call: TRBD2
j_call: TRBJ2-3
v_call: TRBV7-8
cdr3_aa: CASSLVQAGGFLGTDTQYF
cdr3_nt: TGTGCCAGCAGCTTAGTACAAGCGGGAGGATTTTTGGGCACAGATACGCAGTATTTT

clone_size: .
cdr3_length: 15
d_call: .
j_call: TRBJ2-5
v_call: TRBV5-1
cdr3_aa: CASSLAFAGQETQYF
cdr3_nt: TGCGCCAGCAGCTTGGCGTTTGCGGGCCAAGAGACCCAGTACTTC

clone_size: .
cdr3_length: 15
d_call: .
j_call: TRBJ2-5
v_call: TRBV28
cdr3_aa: CASSLAGLLRETQYF
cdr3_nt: TGTGCCAGCAGTTTGGCAGGGTTGTTACGGGAGACCCAGTACTTC

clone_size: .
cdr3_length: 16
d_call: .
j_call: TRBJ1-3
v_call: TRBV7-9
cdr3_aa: CASSLAGGPSGNTIYF
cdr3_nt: TGTGCCAGCAGCTTAGCAGGGGGACCCTCTGGAAACACCATATATTTT

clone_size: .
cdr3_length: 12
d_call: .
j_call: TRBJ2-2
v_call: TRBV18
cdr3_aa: CASSGVTGELFF
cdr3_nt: TGTGCCAGCTCAGGTGTGACCGGGGAGCTGTTTTTT

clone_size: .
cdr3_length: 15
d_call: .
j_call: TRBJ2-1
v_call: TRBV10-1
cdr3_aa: CASSDPQDWESRLFF
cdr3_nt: TGCGCCAGCAGTGACCCGCAGGATTGGGAGTCGAGGTTGTTCTTC

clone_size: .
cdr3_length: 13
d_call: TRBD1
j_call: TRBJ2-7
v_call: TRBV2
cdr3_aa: CASSSGTGYEQYF
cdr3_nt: TGTGCCAGCAGTTCCGGGACAGGCTACGAGCAGTACTTC

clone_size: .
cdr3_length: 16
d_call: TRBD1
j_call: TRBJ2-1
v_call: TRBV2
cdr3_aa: CASSEGGGNLQGEQFF
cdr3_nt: TGTGCCAGCAGTGAAGGAGGGGGCAACCTACAGGGTGAGCAGTTCTTC

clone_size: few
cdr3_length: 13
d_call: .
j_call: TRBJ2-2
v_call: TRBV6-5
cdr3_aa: CASSFQSTGELFF
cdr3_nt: TGTGCCAGCAGTTTCCAGAGTACCGGGGAGCTGTTTTTT

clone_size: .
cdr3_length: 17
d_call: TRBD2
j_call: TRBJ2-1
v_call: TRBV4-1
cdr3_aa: CASSQDARLAVGNEQFF
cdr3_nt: TGCGCCAGCAGCCAAGATGCTCGACTAGCGGTTGGCAATGAGCAGTTCTTC

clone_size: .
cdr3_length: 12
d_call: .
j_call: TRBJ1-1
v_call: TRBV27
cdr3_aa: CASSTRGVGAFF
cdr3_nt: TGTGCCAGCAGTACGAGGGGTGTGGGTGCTTTCTTT

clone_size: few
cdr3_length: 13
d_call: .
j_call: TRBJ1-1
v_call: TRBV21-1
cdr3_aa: CASSNSKGTEAFF
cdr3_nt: TGTGCCAGCAGCAATTCCAAGGGGACTGAAGCTTTCTTT

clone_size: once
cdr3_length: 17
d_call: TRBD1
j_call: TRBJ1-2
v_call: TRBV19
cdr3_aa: CASTLADIQGMNYGYTF
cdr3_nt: TGTGCCAGTACCTTAGCGGACATACAGGGGATGAACTATGGCTACACCTTC

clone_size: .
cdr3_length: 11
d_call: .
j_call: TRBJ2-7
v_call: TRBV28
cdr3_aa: CASSPTREQYF
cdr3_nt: TGTGCCAGCAGTCCAACGCGGGAGCAGTACTTC

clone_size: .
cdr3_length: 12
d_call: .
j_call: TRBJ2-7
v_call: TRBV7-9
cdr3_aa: CASSREPHEQYF
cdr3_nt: TGTGCCAGCAGTCGGGAACCCCACGAGCAGTACTTC

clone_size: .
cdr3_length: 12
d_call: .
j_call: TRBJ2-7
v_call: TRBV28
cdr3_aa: CASSYGGRTEYF
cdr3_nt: TGTGCCAGCAGTTATGGTGGACGGACGGAGTACTTC

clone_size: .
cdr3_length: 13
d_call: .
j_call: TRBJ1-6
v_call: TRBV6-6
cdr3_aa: CASMDLVDSPLHF
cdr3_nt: TGTGCCAGCATGGATCTCGTCGATTCACCCCTCCACTTT

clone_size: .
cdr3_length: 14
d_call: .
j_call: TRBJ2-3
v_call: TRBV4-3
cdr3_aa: CASSPTLDVNTQYF
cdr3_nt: TGCGCCAGCAGCCCCACCTTGGACGTAAATACGCAGTATTTT

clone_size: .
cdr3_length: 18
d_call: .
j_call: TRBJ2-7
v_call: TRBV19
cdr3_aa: CASSTLKEGRGNAYEQYF
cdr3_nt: TGTGCCAGTAGTACCCTCAAGGAGGGAAGGGGAAATGCCTACGAGCAGTACTTC

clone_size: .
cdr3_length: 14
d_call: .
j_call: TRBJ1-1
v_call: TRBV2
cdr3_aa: CASSGGTTGTEAFF
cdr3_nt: TGTGCCAGCAGTGGGGGAACGACCGGCACTGAAGCTTTCTTT

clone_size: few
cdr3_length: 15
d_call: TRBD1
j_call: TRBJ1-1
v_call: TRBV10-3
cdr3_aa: CAISGMTGGKTEAFF
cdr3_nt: TGTGCCATCAGTGGGATGACAGGGGGAAAGACTGAAGCTTTCTTT

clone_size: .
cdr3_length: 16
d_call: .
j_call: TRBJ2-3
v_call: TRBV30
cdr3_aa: CAWSKVWGTSTDTQYF
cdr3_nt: TGTGCCTGGAGCAAGGTGTGGGGGACTAGCACAGATACGCAGTATTTT

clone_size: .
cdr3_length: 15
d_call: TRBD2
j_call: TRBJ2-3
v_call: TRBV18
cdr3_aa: CASSPGLAGTDTQYF
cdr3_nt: TGTGCCAGCTCACCGGGACTAGCGGGCACAGATACGCAGTATTTT

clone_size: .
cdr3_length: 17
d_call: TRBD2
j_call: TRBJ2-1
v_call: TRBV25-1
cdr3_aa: CASSEYGLADNENEQFF
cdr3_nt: TGTGCCAGCAGTGAATATGGACTAGCGGATAACGAGAATGAGCAGTTCTTC

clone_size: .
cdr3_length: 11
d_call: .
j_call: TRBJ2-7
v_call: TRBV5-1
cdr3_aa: CASSNRVEQYF
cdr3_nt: TGCGCCAGCAGCAACAGGGTCGAGCAGTACTTC

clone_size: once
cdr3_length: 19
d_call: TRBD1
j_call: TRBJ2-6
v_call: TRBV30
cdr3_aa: CAWIGQGLFRDSGANVLTF
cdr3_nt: TGTGCCTGGATTGGACAGGGCCTTTTCCGCGACTCTGGGGCCAACGTCCTGACTTTC

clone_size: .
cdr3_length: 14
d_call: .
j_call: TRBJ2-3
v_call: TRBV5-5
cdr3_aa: CASSLQVGTDTQYF
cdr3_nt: TGTGCCAGCAGCCTCCAAGTAGGCACAGATACGCAGTATTTT

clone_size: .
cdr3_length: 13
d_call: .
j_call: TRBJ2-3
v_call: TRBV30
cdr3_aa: CAWSVRNTDTQYF
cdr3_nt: TGTGCCTGGAGTGTGCGGAACACAGATACGCAGTATTTT

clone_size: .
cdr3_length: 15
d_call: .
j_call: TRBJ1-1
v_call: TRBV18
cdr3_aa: CASSPRQSMNTEAFF
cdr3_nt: TGTGCCAGCTCACCGCGACAGAGTATGAACACTGAAGCTTTCTTT

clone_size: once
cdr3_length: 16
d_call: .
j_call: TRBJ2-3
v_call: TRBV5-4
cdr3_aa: CASSLGGPSSTDTQYF
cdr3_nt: TGTGCCAGCAGCTTGGGCGGACCGTCTAGCACAGATACGCAGTATTTT

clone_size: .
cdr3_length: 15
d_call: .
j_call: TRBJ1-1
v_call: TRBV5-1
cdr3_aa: CASSLEGQANTEAFF
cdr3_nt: TGCGCCAGCAGCTTGGAAGGGCAGGCGAACACTGAAGCTTTCTTT

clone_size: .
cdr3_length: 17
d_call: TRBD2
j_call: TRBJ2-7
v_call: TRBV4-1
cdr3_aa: CASSQEPPSGISYEQYF
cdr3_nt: TGCGCCAGCAGCCAAGAGCCCCCTAGCGGGATCTCCTACGAGCAGTACTTC

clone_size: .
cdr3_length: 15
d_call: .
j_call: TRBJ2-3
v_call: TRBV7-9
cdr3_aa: CASPPGLVNVATQYF
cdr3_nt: TGTGCCAGCCCACCAGGCCTAGTTAATGTAGCTACGCAGTATTTT

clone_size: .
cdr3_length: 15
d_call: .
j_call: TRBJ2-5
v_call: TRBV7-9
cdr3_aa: CASSFIGQGGETQYF
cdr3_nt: TGTGCCAGCAGCTTTATCGGTCAGGGTGGGGAGACCCAGTACTTC

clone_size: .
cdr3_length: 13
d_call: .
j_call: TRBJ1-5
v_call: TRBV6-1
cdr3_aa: CASSPRDNQPQHF
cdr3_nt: TGTGCCAGCAGTCCACGAGATAATCAGCCCCAGCATTTT